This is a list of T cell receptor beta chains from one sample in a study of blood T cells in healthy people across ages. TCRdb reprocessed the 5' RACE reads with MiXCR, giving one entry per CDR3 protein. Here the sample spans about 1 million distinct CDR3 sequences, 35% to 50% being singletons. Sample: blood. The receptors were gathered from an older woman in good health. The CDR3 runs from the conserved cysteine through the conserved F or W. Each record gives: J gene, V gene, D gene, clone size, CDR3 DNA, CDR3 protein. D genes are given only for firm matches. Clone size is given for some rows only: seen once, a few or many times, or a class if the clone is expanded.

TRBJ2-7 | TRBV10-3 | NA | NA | TGTGCCATCAGTGAGGGACAGCCCACCTACGAGCAGTACTTC | CAISEGQPTYEQYF
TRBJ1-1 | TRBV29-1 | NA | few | TGCAGCGTTATAGGACCAGCGGCCGAAGCTTTCTTT | CSVIGPAAEAFF
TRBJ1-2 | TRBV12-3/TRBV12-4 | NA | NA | TGTGCCAGCGACACCGGGTCCTCGTGGGGCTACACCTTC | CASDTGSSWGYTF
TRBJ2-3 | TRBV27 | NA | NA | TGTGCCAGCAGTCAATCTACAGTCCTTAGAGGGCAGTATTTT | CASSQSTVLRGQYF
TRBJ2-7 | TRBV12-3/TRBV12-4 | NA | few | TGTGCCAGCACGGCCGGGACACCCTACGAGCAGTACTTC | CASTAGTPYEQYF
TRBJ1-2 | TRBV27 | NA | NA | TGTGCCGGCAGTTTGGGGGGGTGGCGCGGCTACACCTTC | CAGSLGGWRGYTF
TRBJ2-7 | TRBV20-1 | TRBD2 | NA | TGCAGTGCTAGCAAACCCGGGACTAGCGGCTACGAGCAGTACTTC | CSASKPGTSGYEQYF
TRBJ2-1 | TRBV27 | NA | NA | TGTGCCACCAAGGACCACCCTGGCGGTAAGCAGTTCTTC | CATKDHPGGKQFF
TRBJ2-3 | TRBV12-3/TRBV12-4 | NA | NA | TGTGCCGGCAGTTTAGCCCCCACAGATACGCAGTATTTT | CAGSLAPTDTQYF
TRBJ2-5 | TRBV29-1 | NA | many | TGCAGCGTTGGAGGGTCCGAGACCCAGTACTTC | CSVGGSETQYF
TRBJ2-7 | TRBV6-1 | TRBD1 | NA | TGTGCCAGCAGTGAAGGTGGGACAGGCCCCTACGAGCAGTACTTC | CASSEGGTGPYEQYF
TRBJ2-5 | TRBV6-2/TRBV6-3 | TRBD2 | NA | TGTGCCAGCAGTTCCACGTCTAGCGGGACTCTTTACAATGAGCAGTACTTC | CASSSTSSGTLYNEQYF
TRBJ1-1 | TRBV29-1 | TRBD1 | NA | TGCAGCGGAGGGGGCCCAGGAATAGGCACTGAAGCTTTCTTT | CSGGGPGIGTEAFF
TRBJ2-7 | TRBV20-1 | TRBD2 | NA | TGCAGCGCCCTGGCACGATCCGATAACCATTTGGGGGGTTGGGGACTAGCGGACGCCTACGAGCAGTACTTC | CSALARSDNHLGGWGLADAYEQYF
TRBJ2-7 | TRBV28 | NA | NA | TGTGCCTCCAGGGGGGAAATCCCCTACGAGCAGTACTTC | CASRGEIPYEQYF
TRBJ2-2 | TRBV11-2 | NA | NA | TGTGCCAGCAGCCCCGAATACTACACCGGGGAGCTGTTTTTT | CASSPEYYTGELFF
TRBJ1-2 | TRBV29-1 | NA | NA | TGCAGCGCGAGAACGGGACGGAATGGCTACACCTTC | CSARTGRNGYTF
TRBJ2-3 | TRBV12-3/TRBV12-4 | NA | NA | TGTGCCAGCAGTTTTAGGCCGGTCGGCACAGATACGCAGTATTTT | CASSFRPVGTDTQYF
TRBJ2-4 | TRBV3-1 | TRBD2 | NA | TGTGCCAGCAGCCGATCTAGCGGGAGTAATGAGCAGTACTTC | CASSRSSGSNEQYF
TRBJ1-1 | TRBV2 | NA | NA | TGTGCCAGCAGAGAGGGGTCGGAGGCTGAAGCTTTCTTT | CASREGSEAEAFF